The 24 T cell receptor beta chains below come from one sample, sequenced in a study of T-cell memory formation after mild COVID-19. Each CDR3 protein is one row after TCRdb ran MiXCR on the 5' RACE reads. The sample records 25,000 to 35,000 distinct CDR3 sequences, more than 20% being singletons. The sequencing sample was made of PBMCs or a T cell subset sorted from them (not recorded which). These receptors were collected from an adult who had mild COVID-19 (a few samples of this study predate the infection). Cell type and time point are not known.

This clonotype was counted a single time. This rearrangement joins TRBV5-1 to TRBJ2-1; D not certain. Germline V gives CDR1 SGHRS, CDR2 YFSETQ. V was shortened by 1 base and J by 4 bases, with 3 bases between the two germline ends. The CDR3 spans 12 residues. For the CDR3, the DNA is TGCGCCAGCAGCTTGAGTTACAATGAGCAGTTCTTC. Translation: CASSLSYNEQFF.

This clonotype was observed many times. The V gene is TRBV30, the J gene TRBJ1-2; unclear D gene. Germline V gene data show CDR1 as GTSNPN and CDR2 as SVGIG (reference sequence). The CDR3 sequence is 12 residues long. Trimming shortened V by 2 bases and J by 10 bases, and 14 bases separated the two germline ends. The CDR3 nucleotides are TGTGCCTGGAGTCCCCTCCCTACCCTCTACACCTTC. It encodes CAWSPLPTLYTF.

This clonotype was seen repeatedly, ten times or more. V gene TRBV4-2 combines with J gene TRBJ1-5, with TRBD1 matching 9 bases. Trimming cost V 4 bases and J 5 bases; bases outside gene matches: 3. This CDR3 spans 14 amino acids. Looked up from germline, CDR1 is LGHNA and CDR2 is YNFKEQ. The CDR3 DNA reads TGTGCCAGCAGCCCGGGACAGGGATATCAGCCCCAGCATTTT. Translation: CASSPGQGYQPQHF.

This rearrangement joins TRBV14 to TRBJ2-7; 9 nucleotides line up with TRBD1. Per the germline V gene, CDR1 is SGHDN and CDR2 is FVKESK. V dropped 2 bases and J dropped 6; count of bases not matched to a gene: 5. This CDR3 is 14 amino acids long. CDR3 nucleotide sequence: TGTGCCAGCAGCCAAAAAGGACAGGGGAGCGAGCAGTACTTC. It translates to CASSQKGQGSEQYF.

This clonotype was seen repeatedly, ten times or more. The chain has TRBV7-3 and TRBJ2-1; TRBD2 agrees at 7 bases. Germline V gene lookup returns CDR1 SGHTA and CDR2 FQGTGA. This CDR3 is 17 amino acids long. Unmatched junction bases numbered 11, after V lost 5 bases and J lost 1 base. CDR3 DNA: TGTGCCAGCAGCCCGTTAAATAGCGGGTCGTCCTACAATGAGCAGTTCTTC. Its translation: CASSPLNSGSSYNEQFF.

This clonotype was detected only a few times. Its ends do not fully match the called genes, so a read error is possible. The chain joins TRBV3-1 to TRBJ1-3; no definite D call. Germline-derived CDR1 and CDR2 are LGHDT and YNNKEL (reference sequence). The CDR3 loop spans 15 amino acids. CDR3: CASSQGRVTGDTIYF. CDR3 nucleotides: TGTGCCAGCAGCCAAGGTCGGGTGACTGGAGACACCATATATTTT.

The sample holds many counts of this clonotype. The V call is TRBV19, the J call TRBJ2-6, with a weak D call TRBD1 (6 bases). Germline V CDR1 and CDR2: LNHDA, SQIVND (reference sequence). The CDR3 is 17 amino acids. The V and J ends lost 7 bases and 4 bases respectively, with 20 bases between them. CDR3 residues: CASTPRDKKGGANVLTF. CDR3 DNA: TGTGCCAGTACCCCCCGGGACAAAAAAGGGGGGGCCAACGTCCTGACTTTC.

This clonotype showed up many times. The chain recombines TRBV20-1 with TRBJ2-7; possibly TRBD1 for D (5 bases). This CDR3 comprises 13 residues. Germline values: CDR1 DFQATT, CDR2 SNEGSKA (reference sequence). The V end was cut by 2 bases, the J end by 3 bases, with 11 bases between. The DNA of the CDR3 is TGCAGTGCTAGAAGGTCAGGGAACTACGAGCAGTACTTC. Translation gives CSARRSGNYEQYF.

This clonotype was seen ten or more times. V gene TRBV7-2 combines with J gene TRBJ1-2; D unclear. The V end lost 1 base, the J end lost 0 bases, and 6 bases lay between the germline ends. The CDR3 contains 14 residues. Germline assignment: CDR1 SGHTA and CDR2 FQGNSA. The CDR3 nucleotides read TGTGCCAGCAGCTTAGGGCCAGCTAACTATGGCTACACCTTC. It specifies CASSLGPANYGYTF.

The table lists this clonotype with many counts. V is TRBV6-2 or TRBV6-3 and J is TRBJ2-2; D remains unclear. Germline CDR1 is MNHEY and CDR2 is SVGEGT. CDR3 size: 14 residues. Trimming left V 9 bases short and J 4 bases short, with 15 bases between. The CDR3 DNA sequence: TGTGCCAGTTCCCTGGCGGAAACCACCGGGGAGCTGTTTTTT. It specifies CASSLAETTGELFF.

This clonotype appeared many times. The rearrangement links TRBV7-9 to TRBJ2-3; 9 bases map to TRBD2. The CDR3 contains 15 residues. CDR1 is SEHNR, CDR2 FQNEAQ, per germline (reference sequence). The V segment lost 3 bases and the J segment 2 bases; nucleotides outside the gene matches: 3. The CDR3 sequence: CASSLSSGVTDTQYF. The CDR3 DNA sequence: TGTGCCAGCAGCTTGTCTAGCGGGGTCACAGATACGCAGTATTTT.

The sample holds many counts of this clonotype. J is TRBJ1-1 and V is TRBV5-6, with 7 bases fitting TRBD1. This CDR3 contains 15 residues. Looked up from germline, CDR1 is SGHDT and CDR2 is YYEEEE. V lost 4 bases, J lost 4 bases, and 10 bases stayed unmatched. CDR3 region: CASSAFRGSGTEAFF. In nucleotides, the CDR3 is TGTGCCAGCAGCGCGTTCAGGGGGTCGGGCACTGAAGCTTTCTTT.

V is TRBV20-1 and J is TRBJ2-1, with D uncertain. V lost 0 bases, J lost 10 bases, and 16 bases lay in between. The CDR3 is 14 residues long. Germline CDR1 reads DFQATT; CDR2 reads SNEGSKA (reference sequence). This chain's CDR3 is CSAREASAWSEQFF. The CDR3 DNA sequence: TGCAGTGCTAGAGAGGCGTCAGCCTGGTCGGAGCAGTTCTTC.

The chain carries TRBV9 and TRBJ1-1; maybe TRBD1 (5 bases). CDR3 length: 13 residues. Between the trimmed V and J ends, which lost 4 bases and 6 bases, there was a span of 13 bases. CDR1 and CDR2 (germline): SGDLS, YYNGEE. CDR3 nucleotide sequence: TGTGCCAGCAGCAGTACTCAGGGAGCTGAAGCTTTCTTT. As protein: CASSSTQGAEAFF.

The sample holds many counts of this clonotype. CDR3 sequence: CASSLMSGGPYEQYF. CDR3 DNA sequence: TGCGCCAGCAGCTTGATGTCCGGGGGGCCCTACGAGCAGTACTTC. The V and J genes are TRBV5-1 and TRBJ2-7; perhaps TRBD2 as D (7 bases). The CDR3 extends over 15 amino acids. The germline V gene has CDR1 SGHRS and CDR2 YFSETQ. The ends were cut back, 1 base at V and 2 bases at J, with 13 bases in the middle.

This clonotype was seen repeatedly, ten times or more. This rearrangement joins TRBV2 to TRBJ1-5, with D possibly being TRBD1 (5 bases). V was pared by 2 bases and J by 6 bases, with 14 bases between. The CDR3 is made up of 15 amino acids. Germline V gives CDR1 SNHLY, CDR2 FYNNEI. The DNA for the CDR3 is TGTGCCAGCAGTGAAACGCGTCAGGGATCTCAGCCCCAGCATTTT. Translation gives CASSETRQGSQPQHF.

This clonotype was detected ten times or more. The chain couples TRBV7-9 to TRBJ2-2, with 7 bases fitting TRBD1. Germline V CDR1 and CDR2: SEHNR, FQNEAQ (reference sequence). J gave up 3 bases and V 3 bases, and 1 base lay outside the gene matches. The CDR3 has 14 residues. CDR3 nucleotide sequence: TGTGCCAGCAGCTTTACAGGGGACACCGGGGAGCTGTTTTTT. Its protein is CASSFTGDTGELFF.

Many counts were recorded for this clonotype. The V call is TRBV7-9, the J call TRBJ2-4; D not certain. This CDR3 contains 15 residues. Trimming shortened V by 5 bases and J by 1 base, and 12 bases separated the two germline ends. From germline, CDR1 is SEHNR and CDR2 FQNEAQ (reference sequence). CDR3 loop: CASSVGARAKNIQYF. CDR3 DNA: TGTGCCAGCAGCGTGGGCGCGCGTGCCAAAAACATTCAGTACTTC.

This clonotype is medium-sized (0.01 to 0.1%). The chain has TRBV12-5 and TRBJ2-1; 11 bases match TRBD1. Trimming cost V 4 bases and J 5 bases; bases outside gene matches: 4. The CDR3 has 15 amino acids. CDR1 and CDR2 from the germline V gene are LGHNT and FRNRAP. Written as DNA, the CDR3 is TGTGCTAGTGGTTCGGGACAGGGGGAACACAATGAGCAGTTCTTC. It translates to CASGSGQGEHNEQFF.

This clonotype came up a few times. J is TRBJ2-5 and V is TRBV3-1, with TRBD2 as a possible D gene (6 bases). The CDR3 totals 14 residues. Germline V gene lookup returns CDR1 LGHDT and CDR2 YNNKEL (reference sequence). V was trimmed by 2 bases and J by 4 bases, leaving 11 bases between them. In DNA form, the CDR3 reads TGTGCCAGCAGCCAACGCGGGACCGGAGAGACCCAGTACTTC. Translated: CASSQRGTGETQYF.

Many counts were recorded for this clonotype. The genes are TRBV5-1 and TRBJ2-3; D is possibly TRBD2 (6 bases). There are 13 residues in the CDR3. CDR1 is SGHRS and CDR2 is YFSETQ in the germline V gene. V was pared by 3 bases and J by 3 bases, with 8 bases between. CDR3 sequence (DNA): TGCGCCAGCAGCTCCGGAGGGACAGATACGCAGTATTTT. Translating it yields CASSSGGTDTQYF.

The chain is built from TRBV7-9 and TRBJ2-7; D unresolved. The CDR3 is 11 amino acids. V was trimmed by 3 bases and J by 5 bases, leaving 5 bases between them. Germline V gives CDR1 SEHNR, CDR2 FQNEAQ (reference sequence). The CDR3 protein is CASSFLDEQYF. The CDR3 DNA reads as TGTGCCAGCAGCTTCCTGGACGAGCAGTACTTC.

This clonotype appeared once. The chain joins TRBV4-1 to TRBJ1-2, with D hard to call. The germline V gene has CDR1 MGHRA and CDR2 YSYEKL. V lost 4 bases and J lost 0, with 12 bases in between. This CDR3 region has 15 residues. CDR3 amino acids: CASSREDGANYGYTF. DNA of the CDR3: TGCGCCAGCAGCCGAGAGGATGGCGCTAACTATGGCTACACCTTC.

This clonotype was counted ten times or more. This rearrangement joins TRBV5-1 to TRBJ1-1, with a weak D call TRBD1 (5 bases). The CDR3 runs 15 residues. V lost 6 bases and J 3 bases, leaving 18 bases between the germline ends. CDR1 is SGHRS and CDR2 is YFSETQ in the germline V gene. DNA of the CDR3: TGCGCCAGCAAGCAGATGGGGGGTTCGGACACTGAAGCTTTCTTT. It translates to CASKQMGGSDTEAFF.